This is a list of T cell receptor beta chains from one sample in a study of regulatory T cells in long-lasting Graves disease. TCRdb re-called the multiplex PCR reads with MiXCR, one entry per CDR3 protein. This table holds roughly 490,000 distinct CDR3 sequences, around a fifth found once. The specimen was peripheral blood mononuclear cells (PBMCs), collected when the disease was refractory, from a patient treated with antithyroid drugs. The receptor source for this set is a female donor with Graves disease. The CDR3 runs from the conserved cysteine through the conserved F or W. Fields, in order: clone size, D gene, V gene, J gene, CDR3 DNA, CDR3 protein. The D gene is left open where the match is weak. Size is stated for part of the rows, as once, few or many counts, or as a class when the clone is expanded.

.	.	TRBV20-1	TRBJ1-2	TGCAGTGCTAGGGCAGATTATGGCTACACCTTC	CSARADYGYTF
.	TRBD2	TRBV9	TRBJ2-7	TGTGCCAGCAGCGTAGGGGGACTAGCGGCATCCTACGAGCAGTACTTC	CASSVGGLAASYEQYF
many	.	TRBV5-6	TRBJ2-7	TGTGCCAGCAGCTTCTTCCACGAGCAGTACTTC	CASSFFHEQYF
many	TRBD2	TRBV20-1	TRBJ2-5	TGCAGTGCCCAAGTCCTAGCGGGAGTGAAGACCCAGTACTTC	CSAQVLAGVKTQYF
many	.	TRBV5-1	TRBJ1-1	TGCGCCAGCTCACAGACAGGCGCGAACACTGAAGCTTTCTTT	CASSQTGANTEAFF
.	.	TRBV4-1	TRBJ2-3	TGCGCCAGCAGCCAAGATAATCCCACCGGCACAGATACGCAGTATTTT	CASSQDNPTGTDTQYF
.	.	TRBV18	TRBJ1-5	TGTGCCAGCTCACCATCATCAGACCTGGGCAATCAGCCCCAGCATTTT	CASSPSSDLGNQPQHF
many	TRBD1	TRBV7-6	TRBJ2-7	TGTGCCAGCAGCTTAGAAGATCAGACAGGGAACCACGAGCAGTACTTC	CASSLEDQTGNHEQYF
many	TRBD1	TRBV12-3/TRBV12-4	TRBJ2-5	TGTGCCAGCAGTACGGGACAGCGGATAGGAGAGACCCAGTACTTC	CASSTGQRIGETQYF
many	.	TRBV2	TRBJ2-5	TGTGCCAGCAGTGGTGGGACGAGGGAGACCCAGTACTTC	CASSGGTRETQYF
.	TRBD2	TRBV27	TRBJ2-1	TGTGCCAGCAGTCTACAAGCGGGACCCTACAATGAGCAGTTCTTC	CASSLQAGPYNEQFF
few	TRBD2	TRBV30	TRBJ2-5	TGTGCCTGGAGTGTCCAAGCGGGGGTGGAGACCCAGTACTTC	CAWSVQAGVETQYF
many	.	TRBV6-1	TRBJ1-4	TGTGCCAGCAGAAAAACGGCCACAACTAATGAAAAACTGTTTTTT	CASRKTATTNEKLFF
few	.	TRBV30	TRBJ1-2	TGTGCCTCATATGACAGCTATGGCTACACCTTC	CASYDSYGYTF
many	TRBD1	TRBV11-2	TRBJ2-2	TGTGCCAGCAGCCCCATACAGGGGGCGCGAACCGGGGAGCTGTTTTTT	CASSPIQGARTGELFF
many	.	TRBV6-5	TRBJ2-5	TGTGCCAGCAGTTCCCCCGAGCACGGGGAGACCCAGTACTTC	CASSSPEHGETQYF
.	.	TRBV12-3/TRBV12-4	TRBJ1-1	TGTGCCCTCGGGGAGGACTTGAACACTGAAGCTTTCTTT	CALGEDLNTEAFF
many	.	TRBV28	TRBJ1-5	TGTGCCAGCACCCCCTTGCTATATAGCAATCAGCCCCAGCATTTT	CASTPLLYSNQPQHF
many	.	TRBV12-3/TRBV12-4	TRBJ1-1	TGTGCCAGCAGTACCCAGGGGTTGGCCACTGAAGCTTTCTTT	CASSTQGLATEAFF
few	.	TRBV28	TRBJ1-5	TGTGCCAGCAGCGGGACCGAGATGCGCTATAGCAATCAGCCCCAGCATTTT	CASSGTEMRYSNQPQHF
.	TRBD2	TRBV27	TRBJ2-2	TGTGCCAGCAGTTCGCGACTAGCGGGAGTTCCCGGGGAGCTGTTTTTT	CASSSRLAGVPGELFF
.	.	TRBV4-1	TRBJ1-5	TGCGCCAGCAGCCCTAGGACAAATTTGAATCAGCCCCAGCATTTT	CASSPRTNLNQPQHF
.	.	TRBV11-3	TRBJ2-7	TGTGCCAGCAGCCCACGTTCCGGCGGAGGGTACGAGCAGTACTTC	CASSPRSGGGYEQYF
many	TRBD1	TRBV2	TRBJ1-5	TGTGCCAGCAGAAGTCACAGGGGACAACGAAATCAGCCCCAGCATTTT	CASRSHRGQRNQPQHF
.	.	TRBV7-3	TRBJ2-5	TGTGCCAGCAGCCGCGGGACAGCGGGGTTTGAGACCCAGTACTTC	CASSRGTAGFETQYF